These T cell receptor beta chains were read from a single sample in a study of cytomegalovirus exposure and HLA in healthy donors. TCRdb's copy holds only in-frame clones and misses some; the assay was immunoSEQ multiplex PCR. The table lists roughly 160,000 clones, approximately 80% of them singletons. Specimen: PBMCs. The receptors stem from a male donor in good health and CMV-seronegative. CDR3s leave out the opening cysteine and the closing phenylalanine or tryptophan. Fields, in order: V gene, J gene, CDR3 length, CDR3 protein.

TRBV27	TRBJ2-5	13	ASSRQGAGQETQY
TRBV2	TRBJ2-7	14	ASSEESGRAFGEQY
TRBV7-8	-	13	ASSLGGSGTYEQY
TRBV15	TRBJ1-1	12	ATSRDTGYTEAF
TRBV25-1	TRBJ2-2	14	ASSSSWGSNTGELF
TRBV6-5	TRBJ1-2	12	ASSPSGGNYGYT
TRBV21-1	TRBJ2-2	11	ASRDRDTGELF
TRBV19	TRBJ2-3	14	ASGLAGGQRTDTQY
TRBV27	TRBJ2-1	16	ASSLGLAGGPLYNEQF
TRBV4-2	TRBJ1-1	11	ASSQGEDTEAF